Each of the 14 T cell receptor beta chains below was sequenced from the same sample in a study of spatial heterogeneity in lung cancer. In TCRdb, the 5' RACE reads were re-called with MiXCR into one record per CDR3 protein. The repertoire consists of around 40,000 distinct CDR3 sequences, with approximately 5.2% occurring once and the leading ten covering roughly 27%. Time point indicated: sample taken at primary tumor resection. The sequences come from PBMCs, collected at surgery. The source is a female donor with early-stage non-small cell lung cancer.

The genes are TRBV5-5 and TRBJ1-4; no clear D. The CDR3 has 16 amino acids. Germline V gives CDR1 SGHKS, CDR2 YYEKEE (reference sequence). V lost 0 bases, J lost 7 bases, and 16 bases lay in between. CDR3 DNA: TGTGCCAGCAGCTTGGGTCAGAGGGTTGGCGGTGAAAAACTGTTTTTT. Amino acids: CASSLGQRVGGEKLFF.

Many counts were recorded for this clonotype. The CDR3 coding sequence is TGTGCTAGTGGTTTGGTACTGGGGACACTTAGCTCTGGGGCCAACGTCCTGACTTTC. Translating it yields CASGLVLGTLSSGANVLTF. The chain carries TRBV12-5 and TRBJ2-6; weak D call: TRBD1 (6 bases). CDR3 length: 19 residues. Germline values: CDR1 LGHNT, CDR2 FRNRAP. V was pared by 0 bases and J by 0 bases, with 15 bases between.

The rearrangement uses TRBV6-2 or TRBV6-3 and TRBJ2-1; D ambiguous. Trimming cost V 4 bases and J 0 bases, with 4 bases left between them. Germline CDR1 and CDR2: MNHEY and SVGEGT. The length of the CDR3 is 13 residues. CDR3 sequence reads: CASSSSSYNEQFF. The CDR3 nucleotides are TGTGCCAGCAGTTCGAGCTCCTACAATGAGCAGTTCTTC.

V usage is TRBV11-3 and J usage is TRBJ2-1; maybe TRBD2 (6 bases). The CDR3 totals 13 residues. V lost 6 bases and J 8 bases, leaving 14 bases between the germline ends. The V gene's germline CDR1 is SGHNT and CDR2 YENEEA. The CDR3 DNA follows: TGTGCCAGCAGGGGGGACTCAGGCCATGAGCAGTTCTTC. Protein product: CASRGDSGHEQFF.

This clonotype appeared many times. V gene TRBV5-4 combines with J gene TRBJ2-4, with a possible D match to TRBD2 (7 bases). CDR1 and CDR2 (germline): SGHNT, YYREEE (reference sequence). This CDR3 has 15 amino acids. Trimming took 0 bases from V and 4 from J, leaving 11 bases between them. CDR3 nucleotides: TGTGCCAGCAGCTTGGTAGGGGGGGCTAAAAACATTCAGTACTTC. Translated, it gives CASSLVGGAKNIQYF.

This clonotype came up many times. The V gene is TRBV5-1, the J gene TRBJ1-2; tentative D call: TRBD1 (5 bases). Germline values: CDR1 SGHRS, CDR2 YFSETQ. This CDR3 is 13 amino acids long. Trimming left V 3 bases short and J 8 bases short, with 14 bases between. CDR3 bases: TGCGCCAGCAGCTCCGGGGCCGAGGGCGGCTACACCTTC. Translated: CASSSGAEGGYTF.

In this sample, this clonotype turned up many times. This chain connects TRBV2 to TRBJ1-4; maybe TRBD1 (5 bases). Trimming left V 4 bases short and J 4 bases short, with 10 bases between. This CDR3 is built from 14 residues. From germline, CDR1 is SNHLY and CDR2 FYNNEI. CDR3 amino acids: CASSVRGNNEKLFF. For the CDR3, the DNA is TGTGCCAGCAGTGTAAGGGGAAATAATGAAAAACTGTTTTTT.

This clonotype was observed many times. The chain recombines TRBV12-3 or TRBV12-4 with TRBJ2-1; TRBD2 agrees at 16 bases. The ends lost 3 bases at V and 2 bases at J; junction bases unmatched: 4. This CDR3 has 18 amino acids. The CDR3 loop reads CASSFFGTSGGAYNEQFF. The CDR3 DNA sequence: TGTGCCAGCAGTTTTTTCGGGACTAGCGGGGGGGCCTACAATGAGCAGTTCTTC.

This clonotype has at least ten counts. The chain is built from TRBV7-2 and TRBJ1-6, with D tentatively TRBD1 (5 bases). Germline loops: CDR1 SGHTA, CDR2 FQGNSA. V lost 5 bases and J 11 bases, leaving 16 bases between the germline ends. The CDR3 has 14 residues. The CDR3 bases are TGTGCCAGCAGCCCGGGAGGGGTGGGGACACCCCTCCACTTT. It yields the protein CASSPGGVGTPLHF.

This clonotype was observed many times. The chain has TRBV5-6 and TRBJ2-7; TRBD2 might be the D (6 bases). CDR3 size: 11 residues. V was trimmed by 2 bases and J by 9 bases, leaving 9 bases between them. Germline V gene sequence: CDR1 SGHDT, CDR2 YYEEEE. For the CDR3, the DNA is TGTGCCAGCAGCTTCGGAGGGACGCAGTACTTC. Translated: CASSFGGTQYF.

Ten or more counts support this clonotype. The chain has TRBV7-3 and TRBJ2-1; 8 bases map to TRBD1. CDR3 length equals 13 residues. The germline CDR1 and CDR2 sequences are SGHTA and FQGTGA. Trimming at V came to 5 bases and at J to 7 bases, leaving 4 bases not matched to a gene. The CDR3 DNA is TGTGCCAGCAGCCCCCGGACAGGGAATGAGCAGTTCTTC. It is translated as CASSPRTGNEQFF.

This clonotype showed up many times. V is TRBV20-1 and J is TRBJ2-7; D is ambiguous. Deletions cut 5 bases from V and 5 bases from J, with 10 bases between. This CDR3 spans 11 amino acids. The V gene's germline CDR1 is DFQATT and CDR2 SNEGSKA (reference sequence). The CDR3 loop is CSAVEINEQYF. CDR3 in DNA: TGCAGTGCTGTGGAGATCAACGAGCAGTACTTC.

This clonotype was seen ten or more times. The CDR3 spells CASSSLRGKGPYGYTF. The CDR3 bases are TGTGCCAGCAGTTCCCTGCGAGGGAAGGGGCCCTATGGCTACACCTTC. The rearrangement links TRBV27 to TRBJ1-2; a weak D match, TRBD1 (5 bases). The CDR3 totals 16 residues. CDR1 is MNHEY and CDR2 is SMNVEV in the germline V gene (reference sequence). Trimming took off 4 bases at V and 4 bases at J, with 19 bases between the two ends.

Ten or more counts support this clonotype. The chain joins TRBV11-2 to TRBJ1-1, with D possibly TRBD1 on 6 matching bases. This CDR3 is 11 amino acids long. The germline CDR1 and CDR2 sequences are SGHAT and FQNNGV. Deletions cut 4 bases from V and 10 bases from J, with 10 bases between. This CDR3 is CASSSGTIAFF. The CDR3 DNA is TGTGCCAGCAGCTCCGGGACAATAGCTTTCTTT.